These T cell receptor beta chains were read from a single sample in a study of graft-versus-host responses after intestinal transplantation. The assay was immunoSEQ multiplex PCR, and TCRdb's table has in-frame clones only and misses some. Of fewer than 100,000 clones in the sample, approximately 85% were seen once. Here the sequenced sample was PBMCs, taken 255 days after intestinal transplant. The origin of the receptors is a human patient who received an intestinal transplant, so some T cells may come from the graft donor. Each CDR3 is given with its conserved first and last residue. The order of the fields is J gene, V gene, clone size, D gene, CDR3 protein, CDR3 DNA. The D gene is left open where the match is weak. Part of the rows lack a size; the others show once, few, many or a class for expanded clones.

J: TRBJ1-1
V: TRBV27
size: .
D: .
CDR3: CASSLWAGTSNTEAFF
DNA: TGTGCCAGCAGTTTATGGGCGGGTACCTCGAACACTGAAGCTTTCTTT

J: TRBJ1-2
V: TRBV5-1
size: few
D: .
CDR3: CASSLGESTPIGYTF
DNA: TGCGCCAGCAGCCTAGGTGAATCTACGCCTATTGGCTACACCTTC

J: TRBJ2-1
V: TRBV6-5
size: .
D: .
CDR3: CASSYDFTGYYNEQFF
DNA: TGTGCCAGCAGTTACGACTTTACGGGATATTACAATGAGCAGTTCTTC

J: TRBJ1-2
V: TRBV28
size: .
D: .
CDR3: CASRTFIQRTISRNYGYTF
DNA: TGTGCCAGCAGGACTTTCATACAACGGACCATTTCCCGTAACTATGGCTACACCTTC

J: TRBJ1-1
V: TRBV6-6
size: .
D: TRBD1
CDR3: CASRGQGRTEAFF
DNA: TGTGCCAGCAGGGGACAGGGAAGGACTGAAGCTTTCTTT

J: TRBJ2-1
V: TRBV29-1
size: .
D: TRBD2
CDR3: CSVARGGWDEQFF
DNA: TGCAGCGTTGCGCGGGGGGGCTGGGATGAGCAGTTCTTC

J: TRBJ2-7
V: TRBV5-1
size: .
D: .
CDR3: CASSLAGGEQYF
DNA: TGCGCCAGCAGCTTGGCCGGGGGCGAGCAGTACTTC

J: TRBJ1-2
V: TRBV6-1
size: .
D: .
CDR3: CASSKTEHYGYTF
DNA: TGTGCCAGCAGTAAGACGGAGCACTATGGCTACACCTTC

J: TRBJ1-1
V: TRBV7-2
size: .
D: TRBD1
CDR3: CASSTDRGTEAFF
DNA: TGTGCCAGCAGCACGGACAGGGGCACTGAAGCTTTCTTT

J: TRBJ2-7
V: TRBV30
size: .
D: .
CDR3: CAWSVEGYEQYF
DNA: TGTGCCTGGAGTGTGGAAGGTTACGAGCAGTACTTC

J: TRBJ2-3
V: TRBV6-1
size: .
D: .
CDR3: CASRASGHPTDTQYF
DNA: TGTGCCAGCAGAGCTTCGGGACACCCCACAGATACGCAGTATTTT

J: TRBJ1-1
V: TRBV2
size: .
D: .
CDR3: CASSLRRMNTEAFF
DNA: TGTGCCAGCAGCCTGAGACGGATGAACACTGAAGCTTTCTTT

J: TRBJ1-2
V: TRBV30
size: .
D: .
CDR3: CAWSEGAGYYGYTF
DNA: TGTGCCTGGAGTGAAGGGGCGGGGTACTATGGCTACACCTTC

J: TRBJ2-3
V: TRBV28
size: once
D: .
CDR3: CASSLGVRTDTQYF
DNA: TGTGCCAGCAGTTTAGGGGTACGCACAGATACGCAGTATTTT

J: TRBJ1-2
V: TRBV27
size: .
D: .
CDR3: CASSRSGADGYTF
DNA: TGTGCCAGCAGTCGGTCAGGGGCGGATGGCTACACCTTC

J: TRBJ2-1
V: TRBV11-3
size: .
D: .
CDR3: CASSSRGDNEQFF
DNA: TGTGCCAGCAGCTCGCGCGGAGACAATGAGCAGTTCTTC

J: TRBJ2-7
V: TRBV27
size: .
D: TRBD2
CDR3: CASSWVGPSGNYEQYF
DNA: TGTGCCAGCAGTTGGGTTGGGCCTAGCGGGAACTACGAGCAGTACTTC

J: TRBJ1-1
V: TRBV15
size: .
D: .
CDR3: CATSRPSKGTEAFF
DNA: TGTGCCACCAGCAGACCATCAAAGGGCACTGAAGCTTTCTTT

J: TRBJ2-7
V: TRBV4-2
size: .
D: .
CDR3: CASSQVPGINYEQYF
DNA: TGTGCCAGCAGCCAAGTACCAGGGATAAACTACGAGCAGTACTTC

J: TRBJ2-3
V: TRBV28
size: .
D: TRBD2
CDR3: CASRTSGSSTDTQYF
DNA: TGTGCCAGCAGGACTAGCGGGAGCAGCACAGATACGCAGTATTTT

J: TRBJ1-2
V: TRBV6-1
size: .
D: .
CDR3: CASSEATGPSGYTF
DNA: TGTGCCAGCAGTGAAGCGACGGGGCCGAGCGGCTACACCTTC

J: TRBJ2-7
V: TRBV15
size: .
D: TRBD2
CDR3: CATSSGGTSYEQYF
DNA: TGTGCCACCAGTAGCGGGGGGACGTCTTACGAGCAGTACTTC

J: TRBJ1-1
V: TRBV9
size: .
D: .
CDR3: CASSVGNPGLGFTEAFF
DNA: TGTGCCAGCAGCGTAGGTAACCCAGGGTTAGGATTCACTGAAGCTTTCTTT

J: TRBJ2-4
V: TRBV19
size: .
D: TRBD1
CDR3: CASSVGTGGKNIQYF
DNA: TGTGCCAGTAGTGTAGGGACAGGGGGGAAAAACATTCAGTACTTC

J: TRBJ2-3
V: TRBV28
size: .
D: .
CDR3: CASRVTSTDTQYF
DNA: TGTGCCAGCAGGGTGACTAGCACAGATACGCAGTATTTT

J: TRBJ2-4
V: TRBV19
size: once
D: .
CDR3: CASSVGGKFGIQYF
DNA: TGTGCCAGTTCTGTTGGGGGCAAGTTCGGCATTCAGTACTTC

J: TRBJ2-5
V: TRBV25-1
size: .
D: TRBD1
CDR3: CASSVTGVETQYF
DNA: TGTGCCAGCAGTGTTACAGGGGTGGAGACCCAGTACTTC

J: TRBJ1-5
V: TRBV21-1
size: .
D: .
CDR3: CASSKGRTGGGFAKPQHF
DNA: TGTGCCAGCAGCAAAGGGCGAACGGGGGGGGGCTTTGCGAAGCCCCAGCATTTT

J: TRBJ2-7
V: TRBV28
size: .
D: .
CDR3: CASSTTSFNEQYF
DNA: TGTGCCAGCAGTACGACTAGTTTCAACGAGCAGTACTTC

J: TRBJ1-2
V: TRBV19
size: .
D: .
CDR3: CASSRLTGPYGYTF
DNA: TGTGCCAGTAGTCGACTTACAGGGCCCTATGGCTACACCTTC